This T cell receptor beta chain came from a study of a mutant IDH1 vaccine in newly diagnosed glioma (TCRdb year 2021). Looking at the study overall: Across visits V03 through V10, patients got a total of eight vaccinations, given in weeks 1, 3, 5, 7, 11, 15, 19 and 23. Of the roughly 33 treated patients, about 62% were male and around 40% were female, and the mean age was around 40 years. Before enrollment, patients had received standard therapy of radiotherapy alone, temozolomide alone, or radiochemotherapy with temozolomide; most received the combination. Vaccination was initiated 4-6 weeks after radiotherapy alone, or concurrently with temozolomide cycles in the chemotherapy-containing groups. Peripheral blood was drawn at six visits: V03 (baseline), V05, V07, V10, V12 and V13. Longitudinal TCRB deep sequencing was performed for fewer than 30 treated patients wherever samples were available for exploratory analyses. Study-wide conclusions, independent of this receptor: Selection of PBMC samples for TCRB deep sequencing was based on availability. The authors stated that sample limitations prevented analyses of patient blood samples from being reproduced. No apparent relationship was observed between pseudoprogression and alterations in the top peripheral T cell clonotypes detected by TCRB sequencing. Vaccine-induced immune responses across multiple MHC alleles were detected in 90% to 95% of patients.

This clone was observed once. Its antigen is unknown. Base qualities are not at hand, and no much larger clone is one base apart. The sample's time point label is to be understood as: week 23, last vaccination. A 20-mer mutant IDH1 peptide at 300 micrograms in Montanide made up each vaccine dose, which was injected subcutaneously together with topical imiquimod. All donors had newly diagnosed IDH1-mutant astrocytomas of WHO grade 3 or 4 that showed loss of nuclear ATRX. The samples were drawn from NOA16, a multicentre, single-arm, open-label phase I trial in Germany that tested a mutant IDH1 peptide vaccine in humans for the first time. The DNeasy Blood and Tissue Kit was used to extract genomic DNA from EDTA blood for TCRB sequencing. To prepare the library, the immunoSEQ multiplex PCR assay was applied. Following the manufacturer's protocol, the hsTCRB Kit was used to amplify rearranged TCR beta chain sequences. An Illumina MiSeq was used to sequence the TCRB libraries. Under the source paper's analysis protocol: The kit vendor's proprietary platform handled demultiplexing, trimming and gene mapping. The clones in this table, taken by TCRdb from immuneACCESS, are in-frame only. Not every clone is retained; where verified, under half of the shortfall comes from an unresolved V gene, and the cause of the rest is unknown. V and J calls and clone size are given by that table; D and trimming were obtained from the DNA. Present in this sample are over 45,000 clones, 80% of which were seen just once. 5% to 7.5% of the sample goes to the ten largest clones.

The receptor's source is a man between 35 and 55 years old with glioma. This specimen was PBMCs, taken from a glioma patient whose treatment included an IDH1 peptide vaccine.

The DNA sequence reads TGTGCCAGCAGCTTGGGTGGAGCTAACTATGGCTACACCTTC. The encoded protein is CASSLGGANYGYTF. The chain is encoded by TRBV5-4 joined to TRBJ1-2; too little of a D gene remains to name it. V drops 0 bases and J drops 0 bases, leaving 6 bases in between. The germline V gene (reference sequence) yields SGHNT for CDR1 and YYREEE for CDR2. The CDR3 runs 14 residues from the cysteine to the phenylalanine. Only the CDR3 portion is preserved as DNA: 42 bases, with reading frame beginning at the first base.